This T cell receptor (beta chain) was documented in a study of OX40 agonist ivuxolimab in advanced cancers. Study summary: Clinicians treated patients with ivuxolimab, an agonistic anti-OX40 (CD134) antibody. The patients received ivuxolimab by intravenous route every 2 weeks at 0.01 to 10 mg/kg. Whole-study results and caveats: Average numbers of expanded clones were greater in CD8+ T cells than in CD4+.

Germline V gene data show CDR1 as SGHTA and CDR2 as FQGNSA. This CDR3 contains 15 residues. Trimming took 6 bases from V and 3 from J; bases not matched to a gene: 7. As regards this clone: Its antigen is unidentified.

Data came from immunoSEQ multiplex PCR; TCRdb stores just in-frame clones and leaves some out. The data show 91,000 or so clones, approximately 95% seen once. This receptor was obtained from an adult with an advanced solid tumor such as melanoma, head and neck, liver or kidney cancer. The genes are TRBV7-2 and TRBJ2-1, with TRBD2 identical over 8 bases. This sample comprised CD4+ or CD8+ T cells sorted from blood, obtained in a trial of the OX40 agonist ivuxolimab. CDR3 residues: CASSLDSGGYNEQFF. The CDR3 region has the DNA TGTGCCAGCAGTTTGGACAGCGGGGGCTACAATGAGCAGTTCTTC. The full variable domain, its missing parts supplied by reference TRBV7-2 and TRBJ2-1, is GAGVSQSPSNKVTEKGKDVELRCDPISGHTALYWYRQSLGQGLEFLIYFQGNSAPDKSGLPSDRFSAERTGGSVSTLTIQRTQQEDSAVYLCASSLDSGGYNEQFFGPGTRLTVL.